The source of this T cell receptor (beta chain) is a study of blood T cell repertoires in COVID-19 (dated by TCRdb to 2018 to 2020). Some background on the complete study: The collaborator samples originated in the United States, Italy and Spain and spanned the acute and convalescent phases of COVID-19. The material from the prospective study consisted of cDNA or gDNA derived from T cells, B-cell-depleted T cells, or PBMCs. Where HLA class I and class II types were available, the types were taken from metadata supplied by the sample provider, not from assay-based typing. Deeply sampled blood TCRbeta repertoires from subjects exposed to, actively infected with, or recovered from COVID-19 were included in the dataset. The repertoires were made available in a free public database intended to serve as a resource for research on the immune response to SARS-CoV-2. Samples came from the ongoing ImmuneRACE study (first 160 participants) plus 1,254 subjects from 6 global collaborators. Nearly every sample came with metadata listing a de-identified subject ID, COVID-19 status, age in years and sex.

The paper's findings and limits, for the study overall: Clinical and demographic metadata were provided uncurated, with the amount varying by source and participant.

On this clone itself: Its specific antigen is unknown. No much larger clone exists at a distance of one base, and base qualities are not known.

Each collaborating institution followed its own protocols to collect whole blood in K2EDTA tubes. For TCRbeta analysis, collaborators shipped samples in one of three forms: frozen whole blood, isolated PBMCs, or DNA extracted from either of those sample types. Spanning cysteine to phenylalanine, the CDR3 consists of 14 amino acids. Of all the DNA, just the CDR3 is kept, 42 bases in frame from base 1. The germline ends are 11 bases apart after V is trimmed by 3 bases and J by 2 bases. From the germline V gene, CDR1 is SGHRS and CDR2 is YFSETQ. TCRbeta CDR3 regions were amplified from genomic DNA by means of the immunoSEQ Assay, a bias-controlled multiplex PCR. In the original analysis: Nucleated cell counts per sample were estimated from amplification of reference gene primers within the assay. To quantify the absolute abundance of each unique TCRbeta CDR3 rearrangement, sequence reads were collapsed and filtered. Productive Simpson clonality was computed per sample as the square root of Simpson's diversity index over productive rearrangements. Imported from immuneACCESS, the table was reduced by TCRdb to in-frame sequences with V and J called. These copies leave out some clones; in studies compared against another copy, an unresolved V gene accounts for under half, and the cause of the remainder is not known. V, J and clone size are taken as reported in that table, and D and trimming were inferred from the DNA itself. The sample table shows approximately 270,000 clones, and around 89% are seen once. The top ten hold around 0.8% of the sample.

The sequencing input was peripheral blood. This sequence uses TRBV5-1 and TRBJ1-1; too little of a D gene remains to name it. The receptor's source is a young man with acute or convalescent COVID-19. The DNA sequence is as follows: TGCGCCAGCAGCTCGACTCCAAGTAACACTGAAGCTTTCTTT. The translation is CASSSTPSNTEAFF.